The 27 T cell receptor beta chains in this list originate from one sample, sequenced in a study of T cells in Graves' hyperthyroidism and ophthalmopathy. Amplification yielded TCR beta CDR3 regions, with RNA transcripts as the source. In the first-round RT-PCR of the TCR CDR3, the HTBI primer set was used. TCRdb reanalysed the multiplex PCR reads using MiXCR and keeps one entry per CDR3 protein. The sample shows about 500,000 distinct CDR3 sequences, 15% to 20% of them seen only once. The specimen was blood. The receptors stem from a woman in her 30s with Graves' ophthalmopathy.

This chain connects TRBV2 to TRBJ1-2; the D gene is possibly TRBD1 (5 bases). Germline V gene lookup returns CDR1 SNHLY and CDR2 FYNNEI. V gave up 2 bases and J gave up 4 bases, with 14 bases separating them. CDR3 length: 15 amino acids. Here the CDR3 DNA reads TGTGCCAGCAGTGAAAAGGCAGGGATCGGCTATGGCTACACCTTC. This encodes CASSEKAGIGYGYTF.

This clonotype was seen many times. This chain's CDR3 is CASREQGRNTEAFF. The CDR3 DNA reads as TGTGCCAGCAGAGAACAGGGTAGGAACACTGAAGCTTTCTTT. The V gene is TRBV6-2 or TRBV6-3, the J gene TRBJ1-1, with D tentatively TRBD1 (6 bases). Germline values: CDR1 MNHEY, CDR2 SVGEGT. V gave up 6 bases and J gave up 1 base, with 12 bases separating them. This CDR3 has 14 amino acids.

The chain employs TRBV19 and TRBJ1-1, with D possibly TRBD1 on 6 matching bases. V lost 5 bases and J lost 8, with 15 bases in between. Germline V gene lookup returns CDR1 LNHDA and CDR2 SQIVND (reference sequence). The CDR3 contains 13 residues. The CDR3, as DNA: TGTGCCAGTAGTTTGGGGGCAAGACCGGAAGCTTTCTTT. Its translation is CASSLGARPEAFF.

This clonotype was seen only a few times. This chain connects TRBV27 to TRBJ1-1; 8 bases match TRBD1. Germline V gene data show CDR1 as MNHEY and CDR2 as SMNVEV (reference sequence). There are 14 residues in the CDR3. The V gene end was trimmed by 6 bases and the J gene end by 0 bases; junction bases not matched to a gene: 3. The CDR3 loop reads CASSHRGLNTEAFF. The CDR3 nucleotides read TGTGCCAGCAGCCACAGGGGGTTGAACACTGAAGCTTTCTTT.

This clonotype was detected a few times. The gene calls are TRBV6-2 or TRBV6-3 and TRBJ2-2, with 7 bases that match TRBD2. The J segment lost 1 base and the V segment lost 2 bases, leaving 4 bases of the junction unmatched. CDR3 size: 16 residues. Germline V gives CDR1 MNHEY, CDR2 SVGEGT. In nucleotides, the CDR3 is TGTGCCAGCAGTTACGGGAGGGCACTGAACACCGGGGAGCTGTTTTTT. It encodes CASSYGRALNTGELFF.

This clonotype has ten or more counts. V and J are TRBV20-1 and TRBJ1-1; TRBD1 might be the D (6 bases). V was cut by 5 bases and J by 3 bases, with 16 bases left in between. In germline, CDR1 is DFQATT, CDR2 SNEGSKA (reference sequence). The CDR3 runs to 14 residues. CDR3 sequence reads: CSAADGQRDTEAFF. Here the CDR3 DNA reads TGCAGTGCTGCCGATGGACAGAGAGACACTGAAGCTTTCTTT.

There are a few counts of this clonotype. The V call is TRBV12-3 or TRBV12-4, the J call TRBJ2-2; D remains unclear. Trimming cost V 3 bases and J 6 bases, with 5 bases left between them. The CDR3 length is 12 residues. In DNA form, the CDR3 reads TGTGCCAGCAGTTTCTACGCCGGGGAGCTGTTTTTT. Protein sequence: CASSFYAGELFF.

This clonotype was seen many times. V is TRBV6-1 and J is TRBJ1-2; D call uncertain. CDR1 MNHNS and CDR2 SASEGT come from the germline V gene. V dropped 5 bases and J dropped 9 bases, with 22 bases sitting between them. CDR3 length equals 15 residues. The CDR3 DNA follows: TGTGCCAGCAGTCGATCAAAGGACTCTTTGGATCGCTACACCTTC. Its translation: CASSRSKDSLDRYTF.

The table lists this clonotype with many counts. The chain has TRBV27 and TRBJ2-7; 13 bases fit TRBD2. V lost 5 bases and J lost 2; bases outside the gene matches: 12. Germline V gives CDR1 MNHEY, CDR2 SMNVEV (reference sequence). CDR3 size: 18 residues. The DNA of the CDR3 is TGTGCCAGCAGTCCCGGTAGACTAGCGGGAGGATATCCCTACGAGCAGTACTTC. It specifies CASSPGRLAGGYPYEQYF.

This clonotype was recorded at least ten times. V is TRBV18 and J is TRBJ2-7; D call uncertain. This CDR3 region has 15 residues. Germline CDR1 is KGHSH and CDR2 is LQKENI. Trimming cost V 6 bases and J 2 bases, with 17 bases left between them. The CDR3: CASSPTRKLTYEQYF. DNA of the CDR3: TGTGCCAGCTCGCCCACAAGGAAACTTACCTACGAGCAGTACTTC.

This chain connects TRBV25-1 to TRBJ1-5; D might be TRBD1 (6 bases). The germline V gene encodes CDR1 MGHDK and CDR2 SYGVNS. The CDR3 is 14 residues long. The V end was cut by 6 bases, the J end by 5 bases, with 14 bases between. This CDR3 reads CASSEQGPYQPQHF. In DNA form, the CDR3 reads TGTGCCAGCAGCGAGCAGGGGCCGTATCAGCCCCAGCATTTT.

Points on this clonotype: A much larger clone differs from this one at a single base, so this may be a read error. CDR3 DNA: TGTGCCAGCAGTTTGAGTTTGGGACACGGCGATATGCAGTATTTT. Translation: CASSLSLGHGDMQYF. V usage is TRBV28 and J usage is TRBJ2-3, with a possible D match to TRBD1 (6 bases). The germline V gene encodes CDR1 MDHEN and CDR2 SYDVKM. CDR3 length equals 15 residues.

Many counts were recorded for this clonotype. The J gene is TRBJ1-1, the V gene TRBV12-3 or TRBV12-4; D is unclear. The CDR3 contains 14 residues. V was shortened by 6 bases and J by 1 base, with 12 bases between the two germline ends. CDR3 region: CASRPTWQNTEAFF. DNA for the CDR3: TGTGCCAGCAGGCCAACGTGGCAGAACACTGAAGCTTTCTTT.

This clonotype was counted between two and nine times. The rearrangement links TRBV4-1 to TRBJ2-1; TRBD2 agrees at 7 bases. CDR1 is MGHRA and CDR2 is YSYEKL in the germline V gene. Trimming cost V 4 bases and J 5 bases; bases outside gene matches: 8. The CDR3 extends over 15 amino acids. Here the CDR3 DNA reads TGCGCCAGCAGCCGAACGGGACTATCTAACAATGAGCAGTTCTTC. Protein product: CASSRTGLSNNEQFF.

This sequence joins TRBV20-1 and TRBJ2-2, with D possibly TRBD2 on 5 matching bases. The CDR3 runs to 14 residues. Per germline, CDR1 DFQATT and CDR2 SNEGSKA (reference sequence). Trimming took 5 bases from V and 4 from J, leaving 14 bases between them. The CDR3: CSAQLGDTTGELFF. The CDR3, as DNA: TGCAGTGCTCAACTAGGAGATACCACCGGGGAGCTGTTTTTT.

The chain combines TRBV9 with TRBJ2-1, with D perhaps matching TRBD2 (6 bases). The V gene's germline CDR1 is SGDLS and CDR2 YYNGEE. Trimming removed 0 bases from V and 8 bases from J, with 15 bases in between. CDR3 size: 15 residues. The CDR3 spells CASSVGAGRVYEQFF. The CDR3 DNA reads TGTGCCAGCAGCGTAGGTGCCGGGAGAGTCTATGAGCAGTTCTTC.

A word on this clonotype: This may stem from a read error, because a much larger clone lies one nucleotide away. This rearrangement joins TRBV20-1 to TRBJ2-7; D call uncertain. Germline V gives CDR1 DFQATT, CDR2 SNEGSKA (reference sequence). The CDR3 covers 12 residues. The chain's CDR3 is CSARAASAEQCF. Written as DNA, the CDR3 is TGCAGTGCTAGAGCAGCGTCCGCCGAGCAGTGCTTC.

This clonotype was observed a few times. The chain recombines TRBV27 with TRBJ2-2; D remains unclear. The CDR3 is 15 residues long. The germline V and J ends were trimmed by 2 bases and 0 bases, with 7 bases remaining between them. Germline V gene lookup returns CDR1 MNHEY and CDR2 SMNVEV (reference sequence). DNA of the CDR3: TGTGCCAGCAGTTTAAGGAATTCGAACACCGGGGAGCTGTTTTTT. This codes for CASSLRNSNTGELFF.

The sample holds many counts of this clonotype. V usage is TRBV28 and J usage is TRBJ2-1, with 7 positions matching TRBD2. J lost 7 bases, V lost 3 bases, and 9 bases had no gene match. The length of the CDR3 is 15 residues. CDR1 is MDHEN and CDR2 is SYDVKM in the germline V gene. The CDR3 is CASSFPGGSGNEQFF. CDR3 in DNA: TGTGCCAGCAGTTTTCCCGGCGGGAGCGGGAATGAGCAGTTCTTC.

This clonotype was counted many times. The J gene is TRBJ2-3, the V gene TRBV28, with 9 nucleotides matching TRBD1. Germline CDR1 is MDHEN and CDR2 is SYDVKM. The CDR3 spans 17 residues. Germline trimming cut 6 bases from V and 0 bases from J; bases unmatched to any gene: 10. The CDR3 sequence is CASSPTGTGSSTDTQYF. The CDR3 DNA reads as TGTGCCAGCAGCCCAACGGGGACAGGGAGTAGCACAGATACGCAGTATTTT.

This clonotype came up many times. J is TRBJ2-2 and V is TRBV3-1; D is perhaps TRBD2 (5 bases). The CDR3 length is 15 residues. Germline CDR1 reads LGHDT; CDR2 reads YNNKEL (reference sequence). V dropped 2 bases and J dropped 4 bases, with 11 bases sitting between them. The CDR3 region has the DNA TGTGCCAGCAGCCAAAGTATCGGGGTCACCGGGGAGCTGTTTTTT. Protein product: CASSQSIGVTGELFF. The full variable domain, completed using reference TRBV3-1 and TRBJ2-2, is DTAVSQTPKYLVTQMGNDKSIKCEQNLGHDTMYWYKQDSKKFLKIMFSYNNKELIINETVPNRFSPKSPDKAHLNLHINSLELGDSAVYFCASSQSIGVTGELFFGEGSRLTVL.

The table lists this clonotype with many counts. This chain uses TRBV10-3 with TRBJ2-7, with D hard to call. V shed 4 bases and J shed 0 bases, with 13 bases lying between them. The CDR3 consists of 15 residues. CDR1 is ENHRY and CDR2 is SYGVKD in the germline V gene. CDR3 nucleotide sequence: TGTGCCATCAGTGGGGTCAGTGCTAGCTCCTACGAGCAGTACTTC. Translating gives CAISGVSASSYEQYF.

This clonotype was detected a few times. The rearrangement joins TRBV29-1 to TRBJ2-3; D possibly corresponds to TRBD1 (6 bases). This CDR3 has 14 residues. The ends were cut back, 2 bases at V and 3 bases at J, with 12 bases in the middle. CDR1 is SQVTM, CDR2 ANQGSEA, per germline. The CDR3 here is CSVEKGTLTDTQYF. DNA of the CDR3: TGCAGCGTTGAAAAGGGGACATTAACAGATACGCAGTATTTT.

This clonotype was recorded at least ten times. The chain carries TRBV7-2 and TRBJ2-1, with D tentatively TRBD2 (5 bases). V shed 5 bases and J shed 7 bases, with 15 bases lying between them. Germline values: CDR1 SGHTA, CDR2 FQGNSA. The CDR3 spans 14 residues. Here the CDR3 DNA reads TGTGCCAGCAGCCGACTTTCCTCGGGGAATGAGCAGTTCTTC. This gives the protein CASSRLSSGNEQFF.

This clonotype was seen a handful of times. V and J are TRBV18 and TRBJ2-2; D might be TRBD2 (6 bases). This CDR3 comprises 16 residues. Per the germline V gene, CDR1 is KGHSH and CDR2 is LQKENI. Trimming stripped 2 bases from V and 1 base from J, with 11 bases between. CDR3 amino acids: CASSPNLGRNTGELFF. The DNA of the CDR3 is TGTGCCAGCTCACCAAATCTCGGGAGGAACACCGGGGAGCTGTTTTTT.

This clonotype appeared many times. The V and J genes are TRBV30 and TRBJ2-7; 7 nucleotides match TRBD1. Germline V CDR1 and CDR2: GTSNPN, SVGIG (reference sequence). The J segment lost 3 bases and the V segment lost 2 bases, leaving 4 bases of the junction unmatched. The CDR3 is made up of 13 amino acids. DNA of the CDR3: TGTGCCTGGAGTCGGGGACAGATCTACGAGCAGTACTTC. It codes for CAWSRGQIYEQYF.

J is TRBJ2-2 and V is TRBV11-3; D not resolved. The CDR3 covers 14 residues. The V and J ends lost 5 bases and 4 bases respectively, with 11 bases between them. Germline loops: CDR1 SGHNT, CDR2 YENEEA. Here the CDR3 DNA reads TGTGCCAGCAGCCGGACCTCCCCCACCGGGGAGCTGTTTTTT. Translating gives CASSRTSPTGELFF.